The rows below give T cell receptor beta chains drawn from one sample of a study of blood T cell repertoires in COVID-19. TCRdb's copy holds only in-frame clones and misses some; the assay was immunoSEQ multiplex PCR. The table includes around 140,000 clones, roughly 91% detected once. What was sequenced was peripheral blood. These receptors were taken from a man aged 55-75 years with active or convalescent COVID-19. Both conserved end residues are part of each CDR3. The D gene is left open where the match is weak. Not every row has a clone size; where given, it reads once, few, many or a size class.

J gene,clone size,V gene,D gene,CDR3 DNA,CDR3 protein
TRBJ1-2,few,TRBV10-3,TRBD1,TGTGCCATCTCGTCGGTGAATAGGGGGCGACGTAAAATGAATGGCTACACCTTC,CAISSVNRGRRKMNGYTF
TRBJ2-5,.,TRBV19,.,TGTGCCAGCAACCCAGGGGGGGAGACCCAGTACTTC,CASNPGGETQYF
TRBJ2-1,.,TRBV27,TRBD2,TGTGCCAGCAGTTTATCGGCGGGAGGGAAGCAGTTCTTC,CASSLSAGGKQFF
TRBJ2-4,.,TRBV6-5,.,TGTGCCAGCAGCGAGAAAAACATTCAGTACTTC,CASSEKNIQYF
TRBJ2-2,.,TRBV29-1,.,TGCAGCGCGGCAGGGGTTGCCGGGGAGCTGTTTTTT,CSAAGVAGELFF
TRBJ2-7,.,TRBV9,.,TGTGCCAGCAGCGAGTATGGGCGGGCCCCCTACGAGCAGTACTTC,CASSEYGRAPYEQYF
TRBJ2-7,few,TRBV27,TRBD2,TGTGCCAGCAGTTTACAAGCGGGGGGGCCTTACGAGCAGTACTTC,CASSLQAGGPYEQYF
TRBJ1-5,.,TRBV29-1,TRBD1,TGCAGCGTCGGGACAGGGGGTAATCAGCCCCAGCATTTT,CSVGTGGNQPQHF
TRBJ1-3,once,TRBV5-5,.,TGTGCCAGCAGCCCAAAGATATTCTCAGGGCCCGGAAACACCATATATTTT,CASSPKIFSGPGNTIYF
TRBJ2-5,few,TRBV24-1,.,TGTGCCACCAGTATTTGGACAGACTCTCAAGAGACCCAGTACTTC,CATSIWTDSQETQYF
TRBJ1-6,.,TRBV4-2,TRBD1,TGTGCCAGCACCCCCGATCGGGACAGGGGTAATTCACCCCTCCACTTT,CASTPDRDRGNSPLHF
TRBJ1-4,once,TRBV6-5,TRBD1,TGTGCCAGCAGTTCGGGACAGGATGAAAAACTGTTTTTT,CASSSGQDEKLFF
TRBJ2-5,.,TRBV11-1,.,TGTGCCAGCAGCGGCGGATACCCTGGGGAGACCCAGTACTTC,CASSGGYPGETQYF
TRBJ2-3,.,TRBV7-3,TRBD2,TGTGCCAGCAGCCCAGCGGGACTAGCAAAAGATACGCAGTATTTT,CASSPAGLAKDTQYF
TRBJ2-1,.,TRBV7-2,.,TGTGCCAGCACCCATATAGCCGTATCCTACAATGAGCAGTTCTTC,CASTHIAVSYNEQFF
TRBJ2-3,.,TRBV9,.,TGTGCCAGCAGCTCATCCCCCCACACAGATACGCAGTATTTT,CASSSSPHTDTQYF
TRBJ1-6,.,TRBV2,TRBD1,TGTGCCAGCCAAGGGGACAGTTATTCACCCCTCCACTTT,CASQGDSYSPLHF
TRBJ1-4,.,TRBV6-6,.,TGTGCCAGCAGACGGTATAATGAAAAACTGTTTTTT,CASRRYNEKLFF
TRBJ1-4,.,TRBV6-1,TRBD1,TGTGCCAGCAGTGATCCGGGACAGGGGCAAGAAAAACTGTTTTTT,CASSDPGQGQEKLFF
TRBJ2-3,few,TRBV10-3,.,TGTGCCATCAGTGAGTCGAGAGATACGCAGTATTTT,CAISESRDTQYF
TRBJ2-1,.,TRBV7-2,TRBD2,TGTGCCAGCAGCCTCCGACTAGCGGGATCGAATGAGCAGTTCTTC,CASSLRLAGSNEQFF
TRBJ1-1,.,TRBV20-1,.,TGCAGTGCCAGTGGTAGACAGTCCCCCACTGAAGCTTTCTTT,CSASGRQSPTEAFF
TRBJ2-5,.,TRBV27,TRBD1,TGTGCCAGCAGGAGGGACAGGGGGCAAGAGACCCAGTACTTC,CASRRDRGQETQYF
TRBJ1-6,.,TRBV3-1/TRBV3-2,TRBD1,TGTGCCAGCAGCCCCCAACAGGGGACGTATAATTCACCCCTCCACTTT,CASSPQQGTYNSPLHF
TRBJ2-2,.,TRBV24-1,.,TGTGCCACCAGTGAAAGCGTCGGGGAGCTGTTTTTT,CATSESVGELFF
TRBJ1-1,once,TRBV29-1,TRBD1,TGCAGCGTCGGACAGGCGAACACTGAAGCTTTCTTT,CSVGQANTEAFF
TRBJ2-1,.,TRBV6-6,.,TGTGCCAGCAGACCCGGGACTCGTGACAATGAGCAGTTCTTC,CASRPGTRDNEQFF
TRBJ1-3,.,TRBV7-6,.,TGTGCCAGCAGCCTAGGGGGGGTCGGAAACACCATATATTTT,CASSLGGVGNTIYF
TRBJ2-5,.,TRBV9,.,TGTGCCAGCAGCGTAGACAGGCGACCACAAGAGACCCAGTACTTC,CASSVDRRPQETQYF
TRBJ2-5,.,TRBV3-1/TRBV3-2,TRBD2,TGTGCCAGCAGCCTTCGGACTAGCGGGGGTCTGGGAGAGACCCAGTACTTC,CASSLRTSGGLGETQYF
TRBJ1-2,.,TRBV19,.,TGTGCCAGTAGTATACCGGGAAGCGACGGCTACACCTTC,CASSIPGSDGYTF